The present TCR beta chain was sequenced within a study of blood T cell repertoires in COVID-19. The CDR3 sequence is 13 residues long. Germline values: CDR1 SGHRS, CDR2 YFSETQ. V lost 7 bases, J lost 0 bases, and 10 bases lay in between. This table comes from immunoSEQ multiplex PCR, and its TCRdb copy is limited to in-frame clones, with some not included. In the table there are 100,000 or so clones, about 89% of which are singletons. The gene calls are TRBV5-1 and TRBJ1-1, with D tentatively TRBD1 (5 bases). Input material: peripheral blood. The clonotype comes from a human donor in a cohort sampled during active COVID-19. This CDR3 reads CASADSMNTEAFF. The CDR3 coding sequence is TGCGCCAGCGCCGACAGTATGAACACTGAAGCTTTCTTT.